A single sample is the source of the 15 T cell receptor beta chains below, sequenced in a study of shared clonotypes between healthy human individuals. Profiled with immunoSEQ multiplex PCR; TCRdb holds only in-frame clones, not every one. The repertoire holds nearly 1 million clones, with roughly 72% as singletons. Sequenced input: memory CD4+ T cells sorted from blood. As to subset: CD45RA-negative fraction. The receptors originated from a man in his late teens or twenties in good health.

There are a few counts of this clone. This chain connects TRBV30 to TRBJ2-3, with TRBD1 matching 7 bases. The V gene's germline CDR1 is GTSNPN and CDR2 SVGIG (reference sequence). This CDR3 region has 11 residues. V shed 7 bases and J 7 bases; nucleotides not matched to a gene: 5. CDR3: CALTGYYTQYF. The CDR3 DNA is TGTGCCTTGACAGGGTATTATACGCAGTATTTT.

This clone was observed a few times. The chain couples TRBV5-1 to TRBJ2-3; 9 nucleotides agree with TRBD2. The CDR3 spans 18 residues. With 3 bases clipped from V and 5 bases from J, the junction kept 16 bases outside the gene matches. Germline-derived CDR1 and CDR2 are SGHRS and YFSETQ. CDR3 protein: CASSSNPQLAGVVDTQYF. DNA for the CDR3: TGCGCCAGCAGCTCAAATCCTCAATTAGCGGGAGTCGTAGATACGCAGTATTTT.

The chain couples TRBV29-1 to TRBJ1-1; D is possibly TRBD1 (5 bases). Looked up from germline, CDR1 is SQVTM and CDR2 is ANQGSEA. V was trimmed by 5 bases and J by 0 bases, leaving 13 bases between them. The CDR3 spans 14 residues. The CDR3 DNA sequence: TGCAGCGTTTCGAAGGCAGGGATGAACACTGAAGCTTTCTTT. Protein: CSVSKAGMNTEAFF. The whole variable domain, filled in from reference TRBV29-1 and TRBJ1-1, reads SAVISQKPSRDICQRGTSLTIQCQVDSQVTMMFWYRQQPGQSLTLIATANQGSEATYESGFVIDKFPISRPNLTFSTLTVSNMSPEDSSIYLCSVSKAGMNTEAFFGQGTRLTVV.

This chain uses TRBV7-2 with TRBJ2-2; D gene ambiguous. Germline values: CDR1 SGHTA, CDR2 FQGNSA. Between the trimmed V and J ends, which lost 5 bases and 1 base, there was a span of 8 bases. This CDR3 has 14 residues. The CDR3 nucleotides are TGTGCCAGCAGCGTTGTCCAGAACACCGGGGAGCTGTTTTTT. Amino acid sequence: CASSVVQNTGELFF. The entire variable domain, with the rest obtained from reference TRBV7-2 and TRBJ2-2, is as follows: GAGVSQSPSNKVTEKGKDVELRCDPISGHTALYWYRQSLGQGLEFLIYFQGNSAPDKSGLPSDRFSAERTGGSVSTLTIQRTQQEDSAVYLCASSVVQNTGELFFGEGSRLTVL.

The CDR3 sequence: CASINGNYGYTF. The CDR3 coding sequence is TGTGCCAGCATTAACGGAAACTATGGCTACACCTTC. The J gene is TRBJ1-2, the V gene TRBV28; D unclear. This CDR3 has 12 residues. Germline CDR1 and CDR2: MDHEN and SYDVKM. The V end lost 7 bases, the J end lost 2 bases, and 8 bases lay between the germline ends.

This rearrangement joins TRBV5-1 to TRBJ1-1; possibly TRBD1 for D (5 bases). CDR1 is SGHRS, CDR2 YFSETQ, per germline. There are 15 residues in the CDR3. The V gene lost 0 bases and the J gene lost 3 bases, with 12 bases spanning the gap. CDR3 coding DNA: TGCGCCAGCAGCTTGGACGGACACCCGGACACTGAAGCTTTCTTT. Translated, it gives CASSLDGHPDTEAFF.

The CDR3 loop is CASSSRSNEQFF. The CDR3 coding sequence is TGTGCCAGCAGCAGTCGGAGCAATGAGCAGTTCTTC. V gene TRBV9 combines with J gene TRBJ2-1; D gene uncertain. The CDR3 extends over 12 amino acids. The germline CDR1 and CDR2 sequences are SGDLS and YYNGEE. V lost 4 bases and J lost 6, with 8 bases in between.

This clone was counted between two and nine times. The V gene is TRBV4-3, the J gene TRBJ2-7; 7 nucleotides align to TRBD2. V shed 0 bases, J shed 2 bases, and the junction held 10 bases outside the gene matches. CDR3 length: 17 residues. Germline CDR1 LGHNA, CDR2 YSLEER. DNA of the CDR3: TGCGCCAGCAGCCAAGAGTATGGCGGGAGTGGACCCTACGAGCAGTACTTC. Protein product: CASSQEYGGSGPYEQYF.

This clone showed up just a few times. This chain uses TRBV6-6 with TRBJ1-5; 7 bases map to TRBD1. The CDR3 loop spans 15 amino acids. V lost 2 bases, J lost 9 bases, and 10 bases stayed unmatched. Per the germline V gene, CDR1 is MNHNY and CDR2 is SVGAGI (reference sequence). CDR3 protein: CASSYAGQAASPQHF. DNA for the CDR3: TGTGCCAGCAGTTACGCCGGACAGGCGGCTTCGCCCCAGCATTTT.

About this clone: Different DNA sequences within this sample yield the same CDR3. The CDR3 is CASSSAGAHEQYF. The CDR3 DNA follows: TGTGCCAGCAGTTCGGCAGGTGCCCACGAGCAGTACTTC. The chain links TRBV27 to TRBJ2-7; D remains ambiguous. CDR3 size: 13 residues. Trimming removed 4 bases at V and 5 bases at J, with 12 bases between. CDR1 is MNHEY and CDR2 is SMNVEV in the germline V gene (reference sequence).

V and J are TRBV4-2 and TRBJ2-5; D is ambiguous. The germline CDR1 and CDR2 sequences are LGHNA and YNFKEQ. V was pared by 0 bases and J by 4 bases, with 9 bases between. The CDR3 runs 14 residues. CDR3 sequence: CASSQDPSGETQYF. The CDR3 nucleotides read TGTGCCAGCAGCCAAGATCCGAGTGGAGAGACCCAGTACTTC.

The CDR3 here is CASGVAGVQETQYF. The DNA for the CDR3 is TGCGCCAGTGGGGTAGCGGGAGTCCAAGAGACCCAGTACTTC. The chain is built from TRBV10-2 and TRBJ2-5, with TRBD2 matching over 9 bases. This CDR3 has 14 residues. Germline CDR1 WSHSY, CDR2 SAAADI. J gave up 1 base and V 9 bases, and 6 bases lay outside the gene matches.

The chain recombines TRBV6-4 with TRBJ2-1; D uncertain. Trimming stripped 2 bases from V and 4 bases from J, with 6 bases between. Germline V gene lookup returns CDR1 MRHNA and CDR2 SNTAGT. The CDR3 totals 13 residues. The CDR3 loop is CASSDDGYNEQFF. CDR3 coding DNA: TGTGCCAGCAGTGACGATGGTTACAATGAGCAGTTCTTC.

This clone was counted ten times or more. This rearrangement joins TRBV30 to TRBJ2-2, with D maybe TRBD2 (5 bases). V lost 6 bases and J lost 4, with 12 bases in between. Germline V lookup: CDR1 GTSNPN, CDR2 SVGIG (reference sequence). This CDR3 region has 13 residues. The CDR3 sequence is CACSRERTGELFF. For the CDR3, the DNA is TGTGCCTGTTCAAGGGAGCGCACCGGGGAGCTGTTTTTT.

This clone occurred many times. This sample also contains other DNA sequences that code for the same CDR3. The gene calls are TRBV29-1 and TRBJ1-1; 7 nucleotides agree with TRBD1. The CDR3 covers 12 residues. CDR1 is SQVTM and CDR2 is ANQGSEA in the germline V gene. V gave up 7 bases and J gave up 2 bases; unmatched junction bases: 4. For the CDR3, the DNA is TGCAGCGGTCGACAGGGCAACACTGAAGCTTTCTTT. Encoded protein: CSGRQGNTEAFF.